Reported below is one T cell receptor beta chain. Its antigen is unidentified. The CDR3 spans 13 residues. Per the germline V gene, CDR1 is SNHLY and CDR2 is FYNNEI. Trimming pared 6 bases from V and 4 bases from J, leaving 12 bases between. These data are taken from a study of B cell selection in AIRE deficiency. General study findings and limits: Of roughly 3,400 shared Treg TCRbeta sequences, about 30% were healthy-donor-only and about 9.6% patient-only.

Sorting defined conventional CD4 T cells as CD4+CD127+. Method: immunoSEQ multiplex PCR; TCRdb's copy keeps in-frame clones and lacks some. Of 20,000 to 25,000 clones listed, roughly 97% were seen once; the top ten hold approximately 0.3%. The sequencing sample was made of conventional CD4+ T cells sorted from PBMCs. The sequence derives from a human donor with AIRE deficiency. The V call is TRBV2, the J call TRBJ2-5; D assignment may be TRBD1 or TRBD2 (5 bases each). The CDR3: CASRKSGGETQYF. In DNA form, the CDR3 reads TGTGCCAGCAGGAAAAGTGGGGGAGAGACCCAGTACTTC.